The 8 T cell receptor beta chains in this list originate from one sample, sequenced in a study of graft-versus-host responses after intestinal transplantation (dated by TCRdb to the early 2020s). The receptor library was made with the immunoSEQ multiplex PCR assay. Not all clones reach the TCRdb copy of this immuneACCESS table, which keeps in-frame sequences only. Checked studies attribute under half of the gap to unresolved V genes and leave the rest unexplained. This sample is represented by about 5,200 clones; over 60% of them were singletons. Around an eighth of the sample rests with the top ten. Intraepithelial and lamina propria lymphocytes were isolated from graft specimens using dithiothreitol, EDTA incubations and collagenase D digestion. The sample consisted of ileum tissue, taken around 250 days after intestinal transplant. The receptors derive from a human patient who received an intestinal transplant, so some T cells may come from the graft donor.

CDR3 sequence (DNA): TGTGCCAGTAGTACCTACCGTAATGAAAAACTGTTTTTT. It codes for CASSTYRNEKLFF. The chain employs TRBV19 and TRBJ1-4, with D unclear. Germline values: CDR1 LNHDA, CDR2 SQIVND (reference sequence). Trimming took 4 bases from V and 4 from J, leaving 7 bases between them. This CDR3 comprises 13 residues.

The chain links TRBV7-2 to TRBJ2-4, with TRBD2 matching over 10 bases. Germline-derived CDR1 and CDR2 are SGHTA and FQGNSA. CDR3 length: 16 amino acids. J lost 0 bases, V lost 3 bases, and 2 bases had no gene match. This CDR3 reads CASSFSSGGAKNIQYF. In DNA, the CDR3 is TGTGCCAGCAGCTTCTCTAGCGGGGGAGCCAAAAACATTCAGTACTTC.

The chain combines TRBV30 with TRBJ2-7, with D tentatively TRBD1 (5 bases). The CDR3 has 14 amino acids. From germline, CDR1 is GTSNPN and CDR2 SVGIG (reference sequence). Trimming shortened V by 4 bases and J by 0 bases, and 13 bases separated the two germline ends. Here the CDR3 reads CAWKKSGYSYEQYF. CDR3 DNA sequence: TGTGCCTGGAAAAAATCAGGGTACTCCTACGAGCAGTACTTC.

The chain combines TRBV4-1 with TRBJ2-4, with D unresolved. Between the trimmed V and J ends, which lost 2 bases and 0 bases, there was a span of 17 bases. Germline loops: CDR1 MGHRA, CDR2 YSYEKL. The length of the CDR3 is 18 residues. This CDR3 reads CASSQYMVRVLAKNIQYF. The DNA of the CDR3 is TGCGCCAGCAGCCAATATATGGTTCGGGTCCTAGCCAAAAACATTCAGTACTTC.

This clone is a singleton in its sample. V usage is TRBV6-1 and J usage is TRBJ1-5; D is uncertain. V lost 1 base to trimming and J lost 6 bases, with 13 bases between them. This CDR3 has 15 residues. Germline CDR1 is MNHNS and CDR2 is SASEGT. DNA of the CDR3: TGTGCCAGCAGTGAAGTTGGGGAAGGGAGTCAGCCCCAGCATTTT. This gives the protein CASSEVGEGSQPQHF.

A single count supports this clone. The genes are TRBV10-1 and TRBJ1-6; the D is unclear. CDR1 and CDR2 (germline): WNHNN, SYGVQD (reference sequence). Deletions cut 4 bases from V and 7 bases from J, with 8 bases between. The CDR3 has 13 amino acids. The CDR3 DNA reads as TGCGCCAGCAGTGGGGCTCGGAATTCACCCCTCCACTTT. As protein: CASSGARNSPLHF.

The rearrangement links TRBV18 to TRBJ1-4; 8 positions agree with TRBD1. J lost 8 bases, V lost 2 bases, and 19 bases had no gene match. The CDR3 sequence is 19 residues long. Germline values: CDR1 KGHSH, CDR2 LQKENI. Here the CDR3 reads CASSPIQHKLRDRMEKLFF. In DNA form, the CDR3 reads TGTGCCAGCTCACCAATTCAACACAAGTTACGGGACAGGATGGAAAAACTGTTTTTT.

The rearrangement joins TRBV2 to TRBJ2-3; 8 bases agree with TRBD1. CDR3 length: 11 amino acids. The germline gives CDR1 SNHLY, CDR2 FYNNEI. Losses at the gene ends were 10 bases for V and 9 bases for J; bases not matched to a gene: 6. The CDR3 sequence is CATDRVDTQYF. The CDR3 DNA follows: TGTGCCACGGACAGGGTCGACACGCAGTATTTT.